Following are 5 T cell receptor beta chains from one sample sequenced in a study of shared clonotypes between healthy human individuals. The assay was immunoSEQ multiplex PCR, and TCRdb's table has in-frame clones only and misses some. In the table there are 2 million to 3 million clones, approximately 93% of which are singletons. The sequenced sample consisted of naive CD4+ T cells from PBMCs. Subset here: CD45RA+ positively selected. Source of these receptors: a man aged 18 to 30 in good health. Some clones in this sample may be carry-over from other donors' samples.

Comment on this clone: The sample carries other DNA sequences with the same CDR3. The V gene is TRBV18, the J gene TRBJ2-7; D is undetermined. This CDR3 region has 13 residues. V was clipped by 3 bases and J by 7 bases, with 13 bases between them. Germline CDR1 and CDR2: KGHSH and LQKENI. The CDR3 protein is CASSPGTGGEQYF. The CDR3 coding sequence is TGTGCCAGCTCACCGGGTACCGGTGGTGAGCAGTACTTC.

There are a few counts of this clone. The chain's CDR3 is CASSLAQGAVYGYTF. CDR3 sequence (DNA): TGTGCCAGCAGCTTAGCTCAGGGGGCGGTCTATGGCTACACCTTC. The chain couples TRBV7-9 to TRBJ1-2, with 8 bases matching TRBD1. The germline CDR1 and CDR2 sequences are SEHNR and FQNEAQ (reference sequence). The CDR3 sequence is 15 residues long. V gave up 0 bases and J gave up 4 bases; unmatched junction bases: 4.

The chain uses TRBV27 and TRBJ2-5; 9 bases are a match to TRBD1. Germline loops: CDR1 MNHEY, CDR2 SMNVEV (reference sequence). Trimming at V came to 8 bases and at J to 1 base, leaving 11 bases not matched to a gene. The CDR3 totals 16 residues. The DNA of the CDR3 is TGTGCCAGCGGACCGGGACAGGGTACCGCCCAAGAGACCCAGTACTTC. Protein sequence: CASGPGQGTAQETQYF.

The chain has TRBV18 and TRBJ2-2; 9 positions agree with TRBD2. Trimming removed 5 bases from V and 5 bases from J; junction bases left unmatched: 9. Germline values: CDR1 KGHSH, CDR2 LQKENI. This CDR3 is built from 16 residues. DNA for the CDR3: TGTGCCAGCTCAACTCAGACTAGCGGCCCAACCGGGGAGCTGTTTTTT. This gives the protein CASSTQTSGPTGELFF.

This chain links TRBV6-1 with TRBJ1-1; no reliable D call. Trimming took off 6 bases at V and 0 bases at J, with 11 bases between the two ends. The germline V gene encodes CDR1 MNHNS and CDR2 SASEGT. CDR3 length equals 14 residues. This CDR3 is CASSFTALNTEAFF. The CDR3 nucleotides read TGTGCCAGCAGCTTCACAGCCCTGAACACTGAAGCTTTCTTT.